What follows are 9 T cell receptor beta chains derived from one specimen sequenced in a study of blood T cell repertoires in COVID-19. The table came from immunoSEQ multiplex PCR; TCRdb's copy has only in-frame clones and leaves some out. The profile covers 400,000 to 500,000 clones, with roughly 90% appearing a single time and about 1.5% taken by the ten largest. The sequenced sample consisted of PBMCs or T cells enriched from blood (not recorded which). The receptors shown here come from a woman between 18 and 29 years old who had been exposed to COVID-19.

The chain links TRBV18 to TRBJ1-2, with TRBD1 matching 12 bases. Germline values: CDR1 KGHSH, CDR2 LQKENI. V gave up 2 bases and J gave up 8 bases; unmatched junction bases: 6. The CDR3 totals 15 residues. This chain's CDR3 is CASSPVSGTGGGYTF. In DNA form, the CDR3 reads TGTGCCAGCTCACCAGTTTCGGGGACAGGGGGCGGCTACACCTTC.

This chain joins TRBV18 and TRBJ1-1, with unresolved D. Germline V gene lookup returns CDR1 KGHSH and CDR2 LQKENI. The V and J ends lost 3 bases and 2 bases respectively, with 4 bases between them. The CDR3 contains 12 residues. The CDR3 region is CASSPTNTEAFF. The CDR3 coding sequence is TGTGCCAGCTCACCGACAAACACTGAAGCTTTCTTT.

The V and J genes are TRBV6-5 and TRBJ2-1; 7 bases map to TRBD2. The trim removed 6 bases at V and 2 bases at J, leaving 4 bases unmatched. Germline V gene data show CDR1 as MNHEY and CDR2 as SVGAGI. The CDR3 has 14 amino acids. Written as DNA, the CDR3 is TGTGCCAGCAGGCCTAGCGGACCCTACAATGAGCAGTTCTTC. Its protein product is CASRPSGPYNEQFF.

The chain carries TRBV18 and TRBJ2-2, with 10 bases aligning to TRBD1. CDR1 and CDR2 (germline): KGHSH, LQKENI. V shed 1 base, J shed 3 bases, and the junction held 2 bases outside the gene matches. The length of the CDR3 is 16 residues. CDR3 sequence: CASSPRQGADTGELFF. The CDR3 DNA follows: TGTGCCAGCTCACCACGACAGGGGGCCGACACCGGGGAGCTGTTTTTT. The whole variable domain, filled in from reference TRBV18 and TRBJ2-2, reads NAGVMQNPRHLVRRRGQEARLRCSPMKGHSHVYWYRQLPEEGLKFMVYLQKENIIDESGMPKERFSAEFPKEGPSILRIQQVVRGDSAAYFCASSPRQGADTGELFFGEGSRLTVL.

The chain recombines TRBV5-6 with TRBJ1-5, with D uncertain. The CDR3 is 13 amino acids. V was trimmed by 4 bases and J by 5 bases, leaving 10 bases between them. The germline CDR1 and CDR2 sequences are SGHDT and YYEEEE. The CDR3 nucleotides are TGTGCCAGCAGCGGAGGGATCGATCAGCCCCAGCATTTT. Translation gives CASSGGIDQPQHF.

CDR3 bases: TGTGCCAGCTTAGACATGAACACTGAAGCTTTCTTT. Translated, it gives CASLDMNTEAFF. This sequence joins TRBV2 and TRBJ1-1; no firm D call. Germline lookup yields CDR1 SNHLY and CDR2 FYNNEI. The CDR3 runs 12 residues. V shed 8 bases and J shed 0 bases, with 7 bases lying between them.

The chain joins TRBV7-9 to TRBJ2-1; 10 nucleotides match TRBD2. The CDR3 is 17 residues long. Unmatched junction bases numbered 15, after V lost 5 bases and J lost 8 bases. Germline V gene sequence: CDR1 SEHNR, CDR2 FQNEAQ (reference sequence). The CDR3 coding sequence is TGTGCCAGCAGCCCGTACGAGGCTAGCGGGAGAGTGGATGAGCAGTTCTTC. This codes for CASSPYEASGRVDEQFF. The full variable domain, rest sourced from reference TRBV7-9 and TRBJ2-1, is DTGVSQNPRHKITKRGQNVTFRCDPISEHNRLYWYRQTLGQGPEFLTYFQNEAQLEKSRLLSDRFSAERPKGSFSTLEIQRTEQGDSAMYLCASSPYEASGRVDEQFFGPGTRLTVL.

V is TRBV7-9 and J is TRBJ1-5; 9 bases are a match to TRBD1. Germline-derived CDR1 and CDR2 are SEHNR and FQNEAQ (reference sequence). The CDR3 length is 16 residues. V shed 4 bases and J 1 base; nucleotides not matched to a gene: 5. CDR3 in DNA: TGTGCCAGCAGCTATTCCGGGACAGGGAGCAATCAGCCCCAGCATTTT. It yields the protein CASSYSGTGSNQPQHF.

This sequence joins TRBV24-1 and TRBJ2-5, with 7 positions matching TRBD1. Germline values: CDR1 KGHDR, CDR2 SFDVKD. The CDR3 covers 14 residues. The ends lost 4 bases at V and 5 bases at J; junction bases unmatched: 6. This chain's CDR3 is CATSESQGLETQYF. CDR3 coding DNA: TGTGCCACCAGTGAATCACAGGGGTTGGAGACCCAGTACTTC.